The clone carrying this T cell receptor (beta chain) was recorded only once. TCRdb ran MiXCR on the 5' RACE reads and lists one entry per CDR3 protein. The table has about 520,000 distinct CDR3 sequences, approximately 22% seen once. The data are from a study of identical twins. Germline V gives CDR1 SGHRS, CDR2 YFSETQ. This CDR3 contains 14 residues. Trimming pared 4 bases from V and 5 bases from J, leaving 15 bases between. The same data also went into a second study, on T cells expressing NK-cell markers.

The chain recombines TRBV5-1 with TRBJ2-5, with a weak D call TRBD2 (6 bases). The sequencing sample was made of CD4+ T cells sorted from blood. This TCR derives from a woman between 18 and 30 years old in good health. CDR3 residues: CASSLEGFVETQYF. In nucleotides, the CDR3 is TGCGCCAGCAGCCTGGAGGGGTTTGTGGAGACCCAGTACTTC.